This is a list of T cell receptor beta chains from one sample in a study of blood T cell repertoires in COVID-19. Assay: immunoSEQ multiplex PCR; the TCRdb copy retains only in-frame clones and omits some. The sample holds under 150,000 clones, around four fifths seen once. The sample comprised PBMCs or T cells enriched from blood (not recorded which). The receptors come from a woman between 40 and 55 years old who had recovered from COVID-19. Both conserved end residues are part of each CDR3. Fields, in order: V gene, J gene, clone size, D gene, CDR3 protein, CDR3 DNA. D genes are given only for firm matches. Clone size, where shown, is once, few, many, or a class for clones that have expanded.

TRBV18,TRBJ2-7,.,TRBD2,CASSPPEGLAYEQYF,TGTGCCAGCTCACCACCCGAGGGACTAGCCTACGAGCAGTACTTC
TRBV10-3,TRBJ1-2,.,.,CAISEGSNYGYTF,TGTGCCATCAGTGAGGGCAGTAACTATGGCTACACCTTC
TRBV19,TRBJ2-2,.,.,CASSLTSGYGNTGELFF,TGTGCCAGTAGTTTGACGTCCGGGTACGGAAACACCGGGGAGCTGTTTTTT
TRBV2,TRBJ1-6,.,TRBD1,CASSESGTGGSDSPLHF,TGTGCCAGCAGTGAATCGGGGACAGGGGGCAGCGATTCACCCCTCCACTTT
TRBV10-3,TRBJ2-3,once,TRBD2,CAISGLGGSTDTQYF,TGTGCCATCAGTGGGCTAGGCGGGAGTACAGATACGCAGTATTTT
TRBV7-3,TRBJ1-2,.,TRBD1,CASSLNKGRGLGGYTF,TGTGCCAGCAGCTTAAATAAGGGCAGGGGGCTGGGTGGCTACACCTTC
TRBV27,TRBJ2-5,.,TRBD1,CASSGTGGQLETQYF,TGTGCCAGCAGTGGGACAGGGGGACAATTAGAGACCCAGTACTTC
TRBV7-9,TRBJ2-7,.,TRBD2,CASSRTSNTYEQYF,TGTGCCAGCAGCCGGACTAGCAATACCTACGAGCAGTACTTC
TRBV6-5,TRBJ1-1,.,TRBD1,CASSIRDRGNTEAFF,TGTGCCAGCAGTATAAGGGACAGGGGGAACACTGAAGCTTTCTTT
TRBV10-3,TRBJ1-1,.,.,CAISDRQGTEAFF,TGTGCCATCAGTGACAGGCAGGGCACTGAAGCTTTCTTT
TRBV25-1,TRBJ2-1,.,.,CASSGGGASYNEQFF,TGTGCCAGCAGCGGAGGGGGCGCCTCCTACAATGAGCAGTTCTTC
TRBV19,TRBJ2-3,.,TRBD1,CASSNWDREDTQYF,TGTGCCAGTAGTAACTGGGACAGGGAGGATACGCAGTATTTT
TRBV19,TRBJ2-3,.,.,CASRVSSWSSYTQYF,TGTGCCAGTAGAGTGAGTTCGTGGAGCTCCTATACGCAGTATTTT
TRBV24-1,TRBJ2-1,.,TRBD2,CATSDGASGDEQFF,TGTGCCACCAGTGATGGGGCTAGCGGGGATGAGCAGTTCTTC
TRBV6-2/TRBV6-3,TRBJ2-2,.,.,CASSYDWRERTGELFF,TGTGCCAGCAGTTACGATTGGAGGGAAAGGACCGGGGAGCTGTTTTTT
TRBV6-6,TRBJ1-4,.,.,CASMDIGEKLFF,TGTGCCAGCATGGACATAGGGGAAAAACTGTTTTTT
TRBV28,TRBJ2-7,.,TRBD1,CASSGTGRVYEQYF,TGTGCCAGCAGTGGGACAGGGAGGGTCTACGAGCAGTACTTC
TRBV10-2,TRBJ2-7,.,.,CASSPPGGGGYEQYF,TGCGCCAGCTCCCCTCCGGGAGGGGGCGGCTACGAGCAGTACTTC
TRBV18,TRBJ2-3,few,.,CASSPTNPGSGTDTQYF,TGTGCCAGCTCACCAACGAACCCCGGGAGCGGCACAGATACGCAGTATTTT
TRBV24-1,TRBJ2-1,few,TRBD1,CATSDPGQANEQFF,TGTGCCACCAGTGATCCCGGACAGGCCAATGAGCAGTTCTTC
TRBV7-2,TRBJ2-5,.,.,CASSLLLETQYF,TGTGCCAGCAGCTTACTCCTGGAGACCCAGTACTTC
TRBV6-5,TRBJ2-7,.,TRBD1,CASSLGDSYEQYF,TGTGCCAGCAGCCTGGGGGACAGCTACGAGCAGTACTTC
TRBV6-2/TRBV6-3,TRBJ1-1,many,.,CASSYRGGNTEAFF,TGTGCCAGCAGTTATAGGGGCGGGAACACTGAAGCTTTCTTT
TRBV5-6,TRBJ2-7,once,.,CASSLGQGSFEQYF,TGTGCCAGCAGCTTGGGGCAGGGATCTTTCGAGCAGTACTTC
TRBV13,TRBJ1-2,.,.,CASSLGLRGGYGYTF,TGTGCCAGCAGCTTAGGCCTACGGGGGGGCTATGGCTACACCTTC
TRBV5-4,TRBJ2-2,.,.,CASISPDSLGGTGELFF,TGTGCCAGCATATCTCCCGACTCCCTCGGGGGAACCGGGGAGCTGTTTTTT
TRBV3-1/TRBV3-2,TRBJ1-2,.,.,CASSPGGYGYTF,TGTGCCAGCAGCCCGGGGGGGTATGGCTACACCTTC
TRBV3-1/TRBV3-2,TRBJ2-3,.,TRBD2,CASSQDTGGGTDTQYF,TGTGCCAGCAGCCAAGATACGGGGGGGGGCACAGATACGCAGTATTTT
TRBV6-6,TRBJ1-2,.,.,CASRTGTNGYTF,TGTGCCAGCAGGACCGGGACAAATGGCTACACCTTC
TRBV5-1,TRBJ2-1,.,TRBD1,CASSLGGGGSHNEQFF,TGCGCCAGCAGCTTGGGAGGGGGCGGTTCACACAATGAGCAGTTCTTC
TRBV19,TRBJ2-1,.,TRBD1,CASSIDPGTGGNEQFF,TGTGCCAGTAGTATAGATCCCGGGACAGGGGGGAATGAGCAGTTCTTC
TRBV9,TRBJ2-7,.,.,CASSVEARTGYYEQYF,TGTGCCAGCAGCGTAGAAGCAAGGACTGGCTACTACGAGCAGTACTTC